Following are 10 T cell receptor beta chains from one sample sequenced in a study of blood T cell repertoires in COVID-19 (dated by TCRdb to about 2020). The library was generated by the immunoSEQ multiplex PCR assay. The immuneACCESS repertoire file appears here via TCRdb, limited to in-frame rearrangements. These files lack a portion of the clones; in checked studies, under half of the deficit traces to unresolved V genes, and the cause of the others is not known. The sample table contains about 290,000 clones; only one count was recorded for 70% to 90% of them. The top ten hold 4.1% of the sample. Sequencing was carried out using peripheral blood. The origin of the receptors is a woman aged 45-60 years with active or convalescent COVID-19.

This chain uses TRBV5-1 with TRBJ1-2; no definite D call. The CDR3 sequence is 12 residues long. V was trimmed by 5 bases and J by 2 bases, leaving 7 bases between them. CDR1 is SGHRS and CDR2 is YFSETQ in the germline V gene. The CDR3 region is CASRSENYGYTF. The CDR3 bases are TGCGCCAGCAGGTCGGAGAACTATGGCTACACCTTC.

The rearrangement links TRBV6-1 to TRBJ1-6, with TRBD1 matching 7 bases. J was trimmed by 0 bases and V by 1 base; bases with no gene match: 6. Germline lookup yields CDR1 MNHNS and CDR2 SASEGT. The CDR3 sequence is 18 residues long. CDR3 protein: CASSEGTGQRSYNSPLHF. The CDR3 region has the DNA TGTGCCAGCAGTGAAGGTACGGGACAGCGCTCCTATAATTCACCCCTCCACTTT.

The rearrangement joins TRBV6-5 to TRBJ2-5; TRBD2 agrees at 10 bases. Trimming took 6 bases from V and 5 from J; bases not matched to a gene: 3. In germline, CDR1 is MNHEY, CDR2 SVGAGI. The CDR3 runs to 13 residues. CDR3 protein: CASRASGSETQYF. The CDR3 DNA sequence: TGTGCCAGCAGGGCTAGCGGGAGCGAGACCCAGTACTTC.

V gene TRBV29-1 combines with J gene TRBJ1-6; tentatively, D is TRBD1 (6 bases). Per germline, CDR1 SQVTM and CDR2 ANQGSEA. The CDR3 sequence is 13 residues long. V lost 4 bases, J lost 5 bases, and 9 bases lay in between. The CDR3 sequence: CSVAWTDNSPLHF. In DNA, the CDR3 is TGCAGCGTTGCGTGGACAGATAATTCACCCCTCCACTTT.

The chain recombines TRBV11-2 with TRBJ2-3; 7 bases are a match to TRBD1. Per the germline V gene, CDR1 is SGHAT and CDR2 is FQNNGV. CDR3 length equals 17 residues. V shed 2 bases, J shed 2 bases, and the junction held 10 bases outside the gene matches. The CDR3 DNA reads TGTGCCAGCAGCTTACCCCGACAGGGAGTCGACACAGATACGCAGTATTTT. Protein sequence: CASSLPRQGVDTDTQYF.

V gene TRBV4-1 combines with J gene TRBJ2-7; 8 positions agree with TRBD2. V trimming: 0 bases; J trimming: 5 bases; junction bases outside the gene matches: 12. CDR3 length: 17 amino acids. Germline values: CDR1 MGHRA, CDR2 YSYEKL. The CDR3 DNA reads as TGCGCCAGCAGCCAAGATCCAGCGGGAGTTTCTCTGGACGAGCAGTACTTC. Encoded protein: CASSQDPAGVSLDEQYF.

V and J are TRBV27 and TRBJ2-5, with 8 bases identical to TRBD1. The ends lost 6 bases at V and 4 bases at J; junction bases unmatched: 13. This CDR3 region has 16 residues. Germline CDR1 and CDR2: MNHEY and SMNVEV (reference sequence). CDR3 in amino acids: CASRQGASGVGETQYF. In DNA form, the CDR3 reads TGTGCCAGCAGGCAGGGGGCTTCGGGTGTTGGAGAGACCCAGTACTTC.

The chain links TRBV18 to TRBJ2-1, with unresolved D. The CDR3 spans 16 residues. Germline CDR1 and CDR2: KGHSH and LQKENI. V lost 2 bases, J lost 0 bases, and 11 bases lay in between. CDR3 amino acids: CASSPARILSYNEQFF. CDR3 DNA sequence: TGTGCCAGCTCACCAGCGAGGATACTCTCCTACAATGAGCAGTTCTTC. The full variable domain, rest sourced from reference TRBV18 and TRBJ2-1, is NAGVMQNPRHLVRRRGQEARLRCSPMKGHSHVYWYRQLPEEGLKFMVYLQKENIIDESGMPKERFSAEFPKEGPSILRIQQVVRGDSAAYFCASSPARILSYNEQFFGPGTRLTVL.

This clone has at least ten counts. This chain uses TRBV14 with TRBJ1-2, with D maybe TRBD1 (6 bases). CDR3 size: 17 residues. Germline CDR1 is SGHDN and CDR2 is FVKESK. V was trimmed by 0 bases and J by 1 base, leaving 15 bases between them. In DNA, the CDR3 is TGTGCCAGCAGCCAAGAAGAGGGGGTTACGCTTAACTATGGCTACACCTTC. This gives the protein CASSQEEGVTLNYGYTF.

V gene TRBV18 combines with J gene TRBJ2-1; D might be TRBD2 (5 bases). This CDR3 comprises 14 residues. Germline V gives CDR1 KGHSH, CDR2 LQKENI. Between the trimmed V and J ends, which lost 6 bases and 8 bases, there was a span of 17 bases. The CDR3 nucleotides are TGTGCCAGCTCCCTGTGGGAGCGAAGGGATGAGCAGTTCTTC. Protein product: CASSLWERRDEQFF.